Each of the 18 T cell receptor beta chains below was sequenced from the same sample in a study of tumor and adjacent non-tumor tissue in lung cancer. This sample's RNA came from whole unsorted tissue. TCRbeta libraries were built with three rounds of nested PCR, modified from ARM-PCR. MiXCR was run by TCRdb on the multiplex PCR reads, yielding one entry per CDR3 protein. The table shows about 75,000 distinct CDR3 sequences, with under 80% occurring only once. Sequenced input: lung tumor tissue. Receptors originate from a woman aged 45-59 years with non-small cell lung cancer.

Points on this clonotype: This may stem from a read error, because a much larger clone lies one nucleotide away. The chain links TRBV20-1 to TRBJ2-1, with 9 nucleotides matching TRBD2. Germline CDR1 reads DFQATT; CDR2 reads SNEGSKA (reference sequence). This CDR3 has 20 amino acids. The CDR3 spells CIVSWLAGAAVIRSYNEQFF. The CDR3 DNA is TGCATTGTATCCTGGTTAGCGGGAGCAGCGGTAATTAGGTCCTACAATGAGCAGTTCTTC.

This chain connects TRBV10-3 to TRBJ2-7; D remains ambiguous. The CDR3 sequence is 14 residues long. From germline, CDR1 is ENHRY and CDR2 SYGVKD. The V gene lost 7 bases and the J gene lost 3 bases, with 16 bases spanning the gap. CDR3 region: CAINETVLLYEQYF. CDR3 nucleotide sequence: TGTGCCATCAATGAAACGGTACTTCTCTACGAGCAGTACTTC.

The rearrangement joins TRBV20-1 to TRBJ2-5; TRBD2 aligns across 8 bases. J lost 5 bases, V lost 1 base, and 18 bases had no gene match. In germline, CDR1 is DFQATT, CDR2 SNEGSKA (reference sequence). This CDR3 contains 18 residues. The CDR3 DNA reads as TGCAGTGCTAGAGTTGCGGGGGGAGGAGACCACCCCCACGAGACCCAGTACTTC. It specifies CSARVAGGGDHPHETQYF.

Note on this clonotype: A clone one base away is much larger, so this may be a read error. The chain uses TRBV6-1 and TRBJ1-5, with 7 bases fitting TRBD1. The CDR3 is 14 amino acids. Germline CDR1 MNHNS, CDR2 SASEGT. The CDR3 DNA reads TGTGCCAGCAGTGCGGGGACAGAAGATCAGCCCCGGCATTTT. As protein: CASSAGTEDQPRHF.

Comments on this clonotype: A junction boundary mismatches the germline segment, possibly from a read error. This chain links TRBV5-6 with TRBJ2-6; the D gene is possibly TRBD1 (5 bases). Germline assignment: CDR1 SGHDT and CDR2 YYEEEE. The length of the CDR3 is 16 residues. The DNA of the CDR3 is TGTGCCAGGAGCTTGTGGTGGCGGTCTGGGGCCAACGTCATGACTTTC. Translation gives CARSLWWRSGANVMTF.

As for this clonotype: One junction end does not reproduce the germline sequence, and a read error may be involved. The rearrangement joins TRBV10-2 to TRBJ2-7; 8 nucleotides align to TRBD1. CDR1 and CDR2 (germline): WSHSY, SAAADI. The CDR3 runs to 15 residues. Written as DNA, the CDR3 is TGTGCCAGCAGAGAACCGGGACAGGAGTATAGGGAGCAGTACTTC. Amino acid sequence: CASREPGQEYREQYF.

As to this clonotype: The CDR3 does not end in the conserved phenylalanine or tryptophan, so this is likely a read error. V is TRBV5-1 and J is TRBJ2-7; 8 nucleotides agree with TRBD2. The CDR3 is made up of 16 amino acids. CDR1 and CDR2 from the germline V gene are SGHRS and YFSETQ. V was clipped by 7 bases and J by 2 bases; unmatched bases: 14. Here the CDR3 reads CASCPNVAGTAYEQYI. CDR3 nucleotide sequence: TGCGCCAGCTGCCCCAACGTAGCGGGAACAGCCTACGAGCAGTACATC.

This clonotype was observed many times. The chain has TRBV20-1 and TRBJ2-1; no clear D gene. With 0 bases removed from V and 3 bases from J, the gap between germline ends came to 6 bases. Germline assignment: CDR1 DFQATT and CDR2 SNEGSKA (reference sequence). The CDR3 is 13 amino acids. The CDR3 nucleotides read TGCAGTGCTAGAGATCGAATCTACAATGAGCAGTTCTTC. Its translation is CSARDRIYNEQFF.

About this clonotype itself: This may arise from a read error, as a much more abundant clone is one base away. The chain combines TRBV28 with TRBJ2-7; D is unclear. V lost 7 bases, J lost 9 bases, and 19 bases lay in between. Germline CDR1 reads MDHEN; CDR2 reads SYDVKM. The CDR3 is 13 amino acids. CDR3 nucleotide sequence: TGTGCCAGCAAGTACCACCACAATAACGGGCAGTACTTC. Residues: CASKYHHNNGQYF.

As regards this clonotype: At one end, the junction sequence differs from germline, possibly due to a read error. The CDR3 region has the DNA TGTGCCAACAGTGAGGGGCCAGGAGAGACCTACGAGCAGTACTTC. Encoded protein: CANSEGPGETYEQYF. The chain links TRBV6-1 to TRBJ2-7; D assignment may be TRBD1 or TRBD2 (5 bases each). The CDR3 runs 15 residues. Germline CDR1 is MNHNS and CDR2 is SASEGT.

Points on this clonotype: It may be a read error: a sequence one base away is much more abundant. This chain joins TRBV28 and TRBJ1-2, with D perhaps matching TRBD1 (5 bases). This CDR3 is 17 amino acids long. CDR1 is MDHEN, CDR2 SYDVKM, per germline. Between the trimmed V and J ends, which lost 4 bases and 1 base, there was a span of 19 bases. CDR3 region: CASSYPDGAVNNYGYTF. In DNA, the CDR3 is TGTGCCAGCAGTTATCCCGACGGGGCAGTAAATAACTATGGCTACACCTTC.

On this clonotype itself: A much larger clone sits a single nucleotide away, making a read error possible. The chain uses TRBV5-1 and TRBJ2-2; either TRBD1 or TRBD2 may supply D (5 bases each). The germline V gene encodes CDR1 SGHRS and CDR2 YFSETQ. This CDR3 contains 15 residues. The chain's CDR3 is CTSSTVGPNTGELFF. The CDR3, as DNA: TGCACCAGCAGCACTGTGGGACCCAACACCGGGGAGCTGTTTTTT. The full variable domain, rest sourced from reference TRBV5-1 and TRBJ2-2, is KAGVTQTPRYLIKTRGQQVTLSCSPISGHRSVSWYQQTPGQGLQFLFEYFSETQRNKGNFPGRFSGRQFSNSRSEMNVSTLELGDSALYLCTSSTVGPNTGELFFGEGSRLTVL.

The rearrangement links TRBV6-1 to TRBJ1-5, with D possibly being TRBD1 (6 bases). V shed 7 bases and J shed 5 bases, with 18 bases lying between them. Germline V gene data show CDR1 as MNHNS and CDR2 as SASEGT. The CDR3 is 15 amino acids. The CDR3 DNA follows: TGTGCCAGCATTAACAGGGACATATACGATCAGCCCCAGCATTTT. It specifies CASINRDIYDQPQHF.

There are a few counts of this clonotype. Being one base from a much bigger clone, this may be a read error. This chain links TRBV20-1 with TRBJ2-2, with 9 bases lining up with TRBD2. The V gene's germline CDR1 is DFQATT and CDR2 SNEGSKA (reference sequence). The CDR3 is made up of 16 amino acids. CDR3 bases: TGCAGTGCTAGCCCGTCGAGCGGGAGGAACACCGGGGTGCTGTTTTTT. It specifies CSASPSSGRNTGVLFF.

A remark on this clonotype: The junction departs from the called germline gene at one end, perhaps through a read error. V usage is TRBV11-2 and J usage is TRBJ2-3, with 8 bases matching TRBD1. The CDR3 covers 15 residues. Germline CDR1 SGHAT, CDR2 FQNNGV. CDR3: CASSPGQAYTDMQYF. As DNA, the CDR3 is TGTGCCAGCAGCCCGGGACAGGCATACACAGATATGCAGTACTTT.

This clonotype was seen a few times. Given a much more abundant clone one base away, this may be a read error. The chain uses TRBV14 and TRBJ2-3; 8 positions agree with TRBD2. The CDR3 runs to 17 residues. CDR1 SGHDN and CDR2 FVKESK come from the germline V gene. In DNA, the CDR3 is TGTGCCAGCAGCCAACAGAGAAGCGGGAGACGAACAGATGCGCAGTATTTT. Protein: CASSQQRSGRRTDAQYF.

The CDR3: CASSQDLISLNEQFF. The CDR3, as DNA: TGCGCCAGCAGCCAAGATCTGATTAGCCTCAATGAGCAGTTCTTC. The genes are TRBV4-1 and TRBJ2-1; D gene ambiguous. V gave up 0 bases and J gave up 6 bases, with 12 bases separating them. The CDR3 spans 15 residues. CDR1 and CDR2 (germline): MGHRA, YSYEKL.

In regard to this clonotype: Just one base apart from a much larger clone, this may be a read error. The V gene is TRBV20-1, the J gene TRBJ1-2, with D possibly being TRBD1 (5 bases). CDR3 length: 14 residues. The germline V gene encodes CDR1 DFQATT and CDR2 SNEGSKA (reference sequence). For the CDR3, the DNA is TGCAGTGCTCCCGTTGGGGGGGTCAACTATGGCTACATCTTC. It specifies CSAPVGGVNYGYIF.